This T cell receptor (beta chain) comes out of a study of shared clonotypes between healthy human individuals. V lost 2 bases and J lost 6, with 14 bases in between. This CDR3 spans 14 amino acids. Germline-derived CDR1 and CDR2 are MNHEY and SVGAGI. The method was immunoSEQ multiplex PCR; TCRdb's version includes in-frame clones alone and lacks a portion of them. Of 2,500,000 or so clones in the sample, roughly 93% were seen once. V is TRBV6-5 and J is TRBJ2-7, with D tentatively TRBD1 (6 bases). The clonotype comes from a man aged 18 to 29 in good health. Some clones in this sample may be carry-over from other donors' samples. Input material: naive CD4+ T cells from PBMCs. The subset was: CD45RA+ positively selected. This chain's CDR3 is CASSYGAGVAEQYF. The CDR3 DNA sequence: TGTGCCAGCAGTTACGGGGCAGGGGTGGCCGAGCAGTACTTC.